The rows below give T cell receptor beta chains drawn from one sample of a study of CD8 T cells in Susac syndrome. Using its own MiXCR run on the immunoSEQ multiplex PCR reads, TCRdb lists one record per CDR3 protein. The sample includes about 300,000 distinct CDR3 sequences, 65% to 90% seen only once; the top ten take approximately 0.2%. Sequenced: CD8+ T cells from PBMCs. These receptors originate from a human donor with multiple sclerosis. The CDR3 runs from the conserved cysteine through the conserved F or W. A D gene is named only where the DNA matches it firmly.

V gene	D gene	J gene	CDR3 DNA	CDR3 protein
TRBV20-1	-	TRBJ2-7	TGCAGTGCCCTGGCGCGAGGGACCCACGAGCAGTACTTC	CSALARGTHEQYF
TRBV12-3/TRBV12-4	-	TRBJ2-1	TGTGCCAGCAGGAGAGGGACTCTGAGAGATGAGCAGTTCTTC	CASRRGTLRDEQFF
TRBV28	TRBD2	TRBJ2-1	TGTGCCAGCAGTTTAGCGGGAGGTGGTGAGCAGTTCTTC	CASSLAGGGEQFF
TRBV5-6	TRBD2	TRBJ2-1	TGTGCCAGCAGCTTGGATCTGGGAGGGCCCGATGAGCAGTTCTTC	CASSLDLGGPDEQFF
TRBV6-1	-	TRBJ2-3	TGTGCCAGCAGTGAGTGGTCTGGAGGGGGAGATACGCAGTATTTT	CASSEWSGGGDTQYF
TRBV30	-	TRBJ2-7	TGTGCCTGGAGTCGGGATGTTTACGAGCAGTACTTC	CAWSRDVYEQYF
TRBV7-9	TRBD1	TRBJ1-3	TGTGCCAGCAGCTTCACGACAGGGGCTCGTGGAAACACCATATATTTT	CASSFTTGARGNTIYF
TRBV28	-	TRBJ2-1	TGTGCCAGCAGTTCCAGACTAGTCTCCTACAATGAGCAGTTCTTC	CASSSRLVSYNEQFF
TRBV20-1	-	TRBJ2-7	TGCAGTGCTAGAGTAGTATTCCGGGGGCAGTACTTC	CSARVVFRGQYF
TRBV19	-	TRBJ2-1	TGTGCCAGTAGTATAGATGGGGGCAGGTACAATGAGCAGTTCTTC	CASSIDGGRYNEQFF
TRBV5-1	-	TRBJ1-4	TGCGCCAGCAGCCGGGATCGACCCAGTGAAAAACTGTTTTTT	CASSRDRPSEKLFF
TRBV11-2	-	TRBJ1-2	TGTGCCAGCAGCCAATGGGTTAACTATGGCTACACCTTC	CASSQWVNYGYTF
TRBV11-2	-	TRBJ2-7	TGTGCCAGCAGCTTAGTCGGGAGTACCCGCGAGCAGTACTTC	CASSLVGSTREQYF
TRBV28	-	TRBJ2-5	TGTGCCAGCAGCGGCTGGAAGGGTAGAGAGACCCAGTACTTC	CASSGWKGRETQYF
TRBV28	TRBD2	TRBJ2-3	TGTGCCAGCAGTTTTGCCGGGACTAGCGGGCTTGGGGATACGCAGTATTTT	CASSFAGTSGLGDTQYF
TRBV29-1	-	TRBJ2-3	TGCAGCGTTCGGAGGCAGGGGACCCCAGATACGCAGTATTTT	CSVRRQGTPDTQYF
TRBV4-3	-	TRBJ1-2	TGCGCCAGCAGCCAAGATACGGACGGAGGGGGCTATGGCTACACCTTC	CASSQDTDGGGYGYTF
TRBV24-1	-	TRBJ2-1	TGTGCCACCAGTGATCGTCCGGTCCCGGCGTACAATGAGCAGTTCTTC	CATSDRPVPAYNEQFF
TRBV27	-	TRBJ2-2	TGTGCCAGCAGTTTATCTTTTTCTGGGTCGGGGACCGGGGAGCTGTTTTTT	CASSLSFSGSGTGELFF
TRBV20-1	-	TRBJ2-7	TGCAGTGCTAGCGTCAGGGAGCAGTACTTC	CSASVREQYF